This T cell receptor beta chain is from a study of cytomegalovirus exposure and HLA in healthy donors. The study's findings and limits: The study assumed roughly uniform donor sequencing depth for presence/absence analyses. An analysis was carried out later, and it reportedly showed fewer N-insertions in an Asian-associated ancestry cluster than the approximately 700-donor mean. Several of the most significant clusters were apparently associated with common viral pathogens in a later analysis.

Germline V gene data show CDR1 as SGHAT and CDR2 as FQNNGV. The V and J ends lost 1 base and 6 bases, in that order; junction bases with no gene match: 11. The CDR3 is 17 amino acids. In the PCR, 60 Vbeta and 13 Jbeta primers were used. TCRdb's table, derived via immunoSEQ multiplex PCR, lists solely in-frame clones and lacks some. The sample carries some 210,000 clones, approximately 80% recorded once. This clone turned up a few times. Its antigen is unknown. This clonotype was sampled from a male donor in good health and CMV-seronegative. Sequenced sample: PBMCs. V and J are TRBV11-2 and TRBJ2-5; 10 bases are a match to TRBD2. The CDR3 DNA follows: TGTGCCAGCAGCTTAGTCCCTAGCGGGAGAGGGGAAAAGACCCAGTACTTC. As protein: CASSLVPSGRGEKTQYF.